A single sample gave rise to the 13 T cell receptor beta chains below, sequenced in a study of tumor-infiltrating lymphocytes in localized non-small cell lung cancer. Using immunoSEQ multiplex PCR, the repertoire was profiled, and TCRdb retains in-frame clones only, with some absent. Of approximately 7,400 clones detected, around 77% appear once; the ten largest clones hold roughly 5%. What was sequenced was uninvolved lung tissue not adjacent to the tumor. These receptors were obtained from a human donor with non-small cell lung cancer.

CDR3 nucleotide sequence: TGTGCCAGTAGTATAAGAGGAGAAAAACTGTTTTTT. This encodes CASSIRGEKLFF. This rearrangement joins TRBV19 to TRBJ1-4; the D is unclear. The CDR3 loop spans 12 amino acids. Trimming shortened V by 2 bases and J by 8 bases, and 6 bases separated the two germline ends. Looked up from germline, CDR1 is LNHDA and CDR2 is SQIVND (reference sequence).

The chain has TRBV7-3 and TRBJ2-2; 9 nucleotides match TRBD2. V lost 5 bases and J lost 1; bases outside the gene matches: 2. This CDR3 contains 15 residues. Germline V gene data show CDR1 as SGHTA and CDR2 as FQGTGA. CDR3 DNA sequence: TGTGCCAGCAGCCAACTAGCGGGGAACACCGGGGAGCTGTTTTTT. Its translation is CASSQLAGNTGELFF. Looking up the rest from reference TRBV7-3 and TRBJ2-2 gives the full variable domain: GAGVSQTPSNKVTEKGKYVELRCDPISGHTALYWYRQSLGQGPEFLIYFQGTGAADDSGLPNDRFFAVRPEGSVSTLKIQRTERGDSAVYLCASSQLAGNTGELFFGEGSRLTVL.

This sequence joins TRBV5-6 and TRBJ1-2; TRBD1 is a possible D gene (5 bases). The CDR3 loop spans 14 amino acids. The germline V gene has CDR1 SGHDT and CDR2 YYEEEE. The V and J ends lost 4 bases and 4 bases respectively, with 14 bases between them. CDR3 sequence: CASSGRDPAYGYTF. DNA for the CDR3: TGTGCCAGCAGCGGCAGGGACCCCGCCTATGGCTACACCTTC.

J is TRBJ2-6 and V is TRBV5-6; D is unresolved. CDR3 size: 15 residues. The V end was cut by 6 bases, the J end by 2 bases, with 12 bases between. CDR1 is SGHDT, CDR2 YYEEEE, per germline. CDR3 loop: CASTGDPAGANVLTF. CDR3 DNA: TGTGCCAGCACCGGTGACCCCGCTGGGGCCAACGTCCTGACTTTC.

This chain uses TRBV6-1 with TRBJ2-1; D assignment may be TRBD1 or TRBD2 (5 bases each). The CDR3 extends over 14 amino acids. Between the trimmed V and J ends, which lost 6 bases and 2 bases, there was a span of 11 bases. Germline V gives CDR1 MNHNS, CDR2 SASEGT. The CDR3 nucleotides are TGTGCCAGCAGCCCCCGGGGCGCCTACAATGAGCAGTTCTTC. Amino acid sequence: CASSPRGAYNEQFF.

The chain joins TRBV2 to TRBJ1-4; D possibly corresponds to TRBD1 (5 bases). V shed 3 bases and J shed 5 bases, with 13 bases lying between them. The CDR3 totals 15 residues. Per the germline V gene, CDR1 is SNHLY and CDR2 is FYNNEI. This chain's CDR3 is CASSDLPGRNEKLFF. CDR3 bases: TGTGCCAGCAGTGACCTACCGGGACGGAATGAAAAACTGTTTTTT.

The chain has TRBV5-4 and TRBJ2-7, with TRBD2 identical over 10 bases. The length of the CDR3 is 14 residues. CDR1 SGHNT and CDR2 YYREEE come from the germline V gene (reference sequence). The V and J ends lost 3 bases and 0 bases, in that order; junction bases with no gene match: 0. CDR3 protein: CASSSSGSSYEQYF. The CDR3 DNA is TGTGCCAGCAGCTCTAGCGGGAGCTCCTACGAGCAGTACTTC.

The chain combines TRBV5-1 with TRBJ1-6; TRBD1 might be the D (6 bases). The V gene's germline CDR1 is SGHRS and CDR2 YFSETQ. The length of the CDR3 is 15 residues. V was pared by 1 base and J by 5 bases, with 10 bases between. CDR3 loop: CASSLWQGNNSPLHF. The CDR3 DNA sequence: TGCGCCAGCAGCTTGTGGCAGGGGAATAATTCACCCCTCCACTTT.

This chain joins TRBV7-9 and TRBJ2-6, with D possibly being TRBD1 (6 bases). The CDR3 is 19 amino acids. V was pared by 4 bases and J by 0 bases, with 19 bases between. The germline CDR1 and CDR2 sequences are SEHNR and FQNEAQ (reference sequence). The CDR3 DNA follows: TGTGCCAGCAGCTCCCTGCGTCGGACAGACCGCTCTGGGGCCAACGTCCTGACTTTC. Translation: CASSSLRRTDRSGANVLTF.

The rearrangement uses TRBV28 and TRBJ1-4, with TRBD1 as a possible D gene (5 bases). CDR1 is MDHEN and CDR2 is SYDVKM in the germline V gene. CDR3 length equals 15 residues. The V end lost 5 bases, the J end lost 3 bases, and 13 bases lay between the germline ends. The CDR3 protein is CASSGAFTSNEKLFF. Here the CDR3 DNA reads TGTGCCAGCAGTGGGGCCTTTACTTCTAATGAAAAACTGTTTTTT.

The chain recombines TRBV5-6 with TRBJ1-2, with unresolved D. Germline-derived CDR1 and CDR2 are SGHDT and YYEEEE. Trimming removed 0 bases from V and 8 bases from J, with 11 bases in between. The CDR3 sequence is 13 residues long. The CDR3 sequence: CASSLGRVGGYTF. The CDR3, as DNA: TGTGCCAGCAGCTTGGGTCGGGTTGGCGGCTACACCTTC.

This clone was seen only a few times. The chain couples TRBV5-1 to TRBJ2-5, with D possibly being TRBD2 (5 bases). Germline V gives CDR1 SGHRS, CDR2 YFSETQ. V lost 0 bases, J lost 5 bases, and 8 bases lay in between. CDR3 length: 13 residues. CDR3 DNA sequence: TGCGCCAGCAGCTTGGGAGGGTATGAGACCCAGTACTTC. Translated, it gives CASSLGGYETQYF.

Written as DNA, the CDR3 is TGTGCCAGCAGCCAAGCGTTAACAGGGGCAGCTGAAGCTTTCTTT. It encodes CASSQALTGAAEAFF. The gene calls are TRBV14 and TRBJ1-1; 7 nucleotides agree with TRBD1. Germline CDR1 SGHDN, CDR2 FVKESK. The length of the CDR3 is 15 residues. Unmatched junction bases numbered 8, after V lost 1 base and J lost 6 bases. Combining the CDR3 with reference TRBV14 and TRBJ1-1 gives the whole variable domain EAGVTQFPSHSVIEKGQTVTLRCDPISGHDNLYWYRRVMGKEIKFLLHFVKESKQDESGMPNNRFLAERTGGTYSTLKVQPAELEDSGVYFCASSQALTGAAEAFFGQGTRLTVV.